A selection of T cell receptor beta chains follows, all from one sample in a study of cytomegalovirus exposure and HLA in healthy donors. This table comes from immunoSEQ multiplex PCR, and its TCRdb copy is limited to in-frame clones, with some not included. The sample lists about 140,000 clones; about 79% were seen once. Sample: PBMCs. These receptors all stem from a male donor in good health and CMV-seronegative. CDR3s include the opening cysteine and the closing phenylalanine or tryptophan. The D gene is left open where the match is weak. Clone size is shown for a subset of rows, as once, few, many or a class of expanded clone.

CDR3 DNA: TGTGCCAGCAGCCAAGTCGGTTCCAGGGGGCGTAAAGTAGGAGAGACCCAGTACTTC
CDR3 protein: CASSQVGSRGRKVGETQYF
clone size: few
J gene: TRBJ2-5
D gene: TRBD1
V gene: TRBV14

CDR3 DNA: TGTGCCAGCAGTGGGACTGTAACTAATGAAAAACTGTTTTTT
CDR3 protein: CASSGTVTNEKLFF
clone size: .
J gene: TRBJ1-4
D gene: .
V gene: TRBV28

CDR3 DNA: TGCGCCAGCAGTACGGCGGGAATCTCCTACAATGAGCAGTTCTTC
CDR3 protein: CASSTAGISYNEQFF
clone size: .
J gene: TRBJ2-1
D gene: .
V gene: TRBV10-2

CDR3 DNA: TGCGCCAGCAGCTCCCCCGGACAGATCTATGGCTACACCTTC
CDR3 protein: CASSSPGQIYGYTF
clone size: .
J gene: TRBJ1-2
D gene: .
V gene: TRBV5-1

CDR3 DNA: TGCAGCGCCGGACTAGCGGGCACAGATACGCAGTATTTT
CDR3 protein: CSAGLAGTDTQYF
clone size: .
J gene: TRBJ2-3
D gene: TRBD2
V gene: TRBV29-1

CDR3 DNA: TGTGCCATCAGTGAGACGTCCCGGGACACTAGCACAGATACGCAGTATTTT
CDR3 protein: CAISETSRDTSTDTQYF
clone size: .
J gene: TRBJ2-3
D gene: .
V gene: TRBV10-3

CDR3 DNA: TGTGCCAGCAGTGAACCCGGGACAGGGGTGCGGACTGAAGCTTTCTTT
CDR3 protein: CASSEPGTGVRTEAFF
clone size: .
J gene: TRBJ1-1
D gene: TRBD1
V gene: TRBV25-1

CDR3 DNA: TGTGCTAGTGGTTTGATCCGACAGGGCCGCAATCAGCCCCAGCATTTT
CDR3 protein: CASGLIRQGRNQPQHF
clone size: .
J gene: TRBJ1-5
D gene: TRBD1
V gene: TRBV12-5

CDR3 DNA: TGTGCCAGCAGCTTGGCCTTGGCAGGGGGCATGAACACTGAAGCTTTCTTT
CDR3 protein: CASSLALAGGMNTEAFF
clone size: .
J gene: TRBJ1-1
D gene: TRBD1
V gene: TRBV5-5

CDR3 DNA: TGTGCCAGCAGTGAAGGGCGTGGCAGGGGGTGGGAGACCCAGTACTTC
CDR3 protein: CASSEGRGRGWETQYF
clone size: .
J gene: TRBJ2-5
D gene: TRBD1
V gene: TRBV6-1

CDR3 DNA: TGTTCCAGCAGCTTAGCGTTAGTAGGAGGGGCGCTTATTGAAGCTTTCTTT
CDR3 protein: CSSSLALVGGALIEAFF
clone size: .
J gene: TRBJ1-1
D gene: .
V gene: TRBV7-9

CDR3 DNA: TGTGCCACCAGCAGAGAGGGGCGGGGGGTGACCCAGTACTTC
CDR3 protein: CATSREGRGVTQYF
clone size: .
J gene: TRBJ2-5
D gene: TRBD2
V gene: TRBV15

CDR3 DNA: TGTGCCAGCAGCTCGGGGACAGCCCAGCCCCAGCATTTT
CDR3 protein: CASSSGTAQPQHF
clone size: .
J gene: TRBJ1-5
D gene: TRBD1
V gene: TRBV7-9

CDR3 DNA: TGTGCCAGCAGCTTAGTATGGGGCGACACCATATATTTT
CDR3 protein: CASSLVWGDTIYF
clone size: .
J gene: TRBJ1-3
D gene: .
V gene: TRBV7-2

CDR3 DNA: TGTGCCAGTACGGGGATCACCTATGGCTACACCTTC
CDR3 protein: CASTGITYGYTF
clone size: few
J gene: TRBJ1-2
D gene: .
V gene: TRBV6-1

CDR3 DNA: TGTGCCAGTAGTCTCGACAGGGGGCACACTGAAGCTTTCTTT
CDR3 protein: CASSLDRGHTEAFF
clone size: .
J gene: TRBJ1-1
D gene: TRBD1
V gene: TRBV19

CDR3 DNA: TGCGCCAGCAGTGAAGGACTAGCGAGTTACCAAGAGACCCAGTACTTC
CDR3 protein: CASSEGLASYQETQYF
clone size: .
J gene: TRBJ2-5
D gene: TRBD2
V gene: TRBV10-1

CDR3 DNA: TGCGCCAGCCAGCGGGAGGGCTCCACAGATACGCAGTATTTT
CDR3 protein: CASQREGSTDTQYF
clone size: .
J gene: TRBJ2-3
D gene: TRBD2
V gene: TRBV10-1

CDR3 DNA: TGTGCCAGCAGCGTAGTCGGGGGTCGGAATGGCGGGGCCAACGTCCTGACTTTC
CDR3 protein: CASSVVGGRNGGANVLTF
clone size: .
J gene: TRBJ2-6
D gene: .
V gene: TRBV9

CDR3 DNA: TGTGCCAGTAGTATTCAGGGGACGCTTGTCAATGAGCAGTTCTTC
CDR3 protein: CASSIQGTLVNEQFF
clone size: .
J gene: TRBJ2-1
D gene: .
V gene: TRBV19

CDR3 DNA: TGTGCCAGCAGCGTGTATAGCGATTCCTCTGGAAACACCATATATTTT
CDR3 protein: CASSVYSDSSGNTIYF
clone size: .
J gene: TRBJ1-3
D gene: .
V gene: TRBV9

CDR3 DNA: TGTGCCAGCAGCCCGAACTGGGGGACAGGCCTCTCTGGGGCCAACGTCCTGACTTTC
CDR3 protein: CASSPNWGTGLSGANVLTF
clone size: once
J gene: TRBJ2-6
D gene: TRBD1
V gene: TRBV11-2

CDR3 DNA: TGTGCCAGCTCACCAACGAGCGGGGGGGCCGATGAGCAGTTCTTC
CDR3 protein: CASSPTSGGADEQFF
clone size: .
J gene: TRBJ2-1
D gene: TRBD2
V gene: TRBV18

CDR3 DNA: TGCGCCAGCGGAGCGGGAGGGCCTCAAGAGACCCAGTACTTC
CDR3 protein: CASGAGGPQETQYF
clone size: .
J gene: TRBJ2-5
D gene: TRBD2
V gene: TRBV10-1

CDR3 DNA: .
CDR3 protein: CASSVVAGGALLF
clone size: once
J gene: TRBJ2-1
D gene: .
V gene: TRBV9

CDR3 DNA: TGTGCCAGCAGCTTAGAAGGGGATCAGCCCCAGCATTTT
CDR3 protein: CASSLEGDQPQHF
clone size: .
J gene: TRBJ1-5
D gene: .
V gene: TRBV7-9

CDR3 DNA: TGTGCCAGTAGTATGGGGGGACTGCAGCCCCAGCATTTT
CDR3 protein: CASSMGGLQPQHF
clone size: .
J gene: TRBJ1-5
D gene: .
V gene: TRBV19

CDR3 DNA: TGTGCCAGCAGCTTAAGGGGGACTAGCGGGTGGGGCACAGATACGCAGTATTTT
CDR3 protein: CASSLRGTSGWGTDTQYF
clone size: .
J gene: TRBJ2-3
D gene: TRBD2
V gene: TRBV7-3

CDR3 DNA: TGTGCCAGCGGAGCCCGGCAGGGGGCTACTGAAGCTTTCTTT
CDR3 protein: CASGARQGATEAFF
clone size: .
J gene: TRBJ1-1
D gene: TRBD1
V gene: TRBV11-3

CDR3 DNA: TGTGCCAGTAGTATAGACCTAGACAGGGGGACTGGAAACACCATATATTTT
CDR3 protein: CASSIDLDRGTGNTIYF
clone size: few
J gene: TRBJ1-3
D gene: TRBD1
V gene: TRBV19

CDR3 DNA: TGTGCCAGCAGCAAAACAGGGAGTGTTAACTATGGCTACACCTTC
CDR3 protein: CASSKTGSVNYGYTF
clone size: few
J gene: TRBJ1-2
D gene: .
V gene: TRBV14

CDR3 DNA: TGTGCCAGCAGCGGCAGTTCGACCCCGAGGATATCGGATACGCAGTATTTT
CDR3 protein: CASSGSSTPRISDTQYF
clone size: once
J gene: TRBJ2-3
D gene: .
V gene: TRBV9

CDR3 DNA: TGTGCCAGCAGTGATTTAACAGGGGGGAGGACAGATACGCAGTATTTT
CDR3 protein: CASSDLTGGRTDTQYF
clone size: .
J gene: TRBJ2-3
D gene: TRBD1
V gene: TRBV25-1

CDR3 DNA: TGTGCCAGCAGTGAGGGACACGTTACTAATGAAAAACTGTTTTTT
CDR3 protein: CASSEGHVTNEKLFF
clone size: few
J gene: TRBJ1-4
D gene: .
V gene: TRBV25-1

CDR3 DNA: TGTGCCAGCAGCAACCGGGTGTATGGCTACACCTTC
CDR3 protein: CASSNRVYGYTF
clone size: .
J gene: TRBJ1-2
D gene: .
V gene: TRBV11-2

CDR3 DNA: TGTGCCAGCTCTAAGTCGGGTGACGGCTACACCTTC
CDR3 protein: CASSKSGDGYTF
clone size: .
J gene: TRBJ1-2
D gene: .
V gene: TRBV2

CDR3 DNA: TGTGCCAGCAGTTTCAACAGGGGAAAGACCCAGTACTTC
CDR3 protein: CASSFNRGKTQYF
clone size: .
J gene: TRBJ2-5
D gene: TRBD1
V gene: TRBV28

CDR3 DNA: TGTGCCAGCAGCTTAGGTCCTCCGGGACAGGGGGCCAACAATCAGCCCCAGCATTTT
CDR3 protein: CASSLGPPGQGANNQPQHF
clone size: few
J gene: TRBJ1-5
D gene: TRBD1
V gene: TRBV7-6

CDR3 DNA: TGCAGTGCTAGGGGGGGCTACGAGCAGTACTTC
CDR3 protein: CSARGGYEQYF
clone size: .
J gene: TRBJ2-7
D gene: .
V gene: TRBV20-1

CDR3 DNA: TGTGCCAGCAGCGTAGGATCAGGGTTCTACGAGCAGTACTTC
CDR3 protein: CASSVGSGFYEQYF
clone size: .
J gene: TRBJ2-7
D gene: .
V gene: TRBV9

CDR3 DNA: TGTGCCAGCAGCGCACAGGGGAACACTGAAGCTTTCTTT
CDR3 protein: CASSAQGNTEAFF
clone size: once
J gene: TRBJ1-1
D gene: .
V gene: TRBV9

CDR3 DNA: TGCGCCAGCAGCCAAGCAGGGCTCTATGGCTACACCTTC
CDR3 protein: CASSQAGLYGYTF
clone size: .
J gene: TRBJ1-2
D gene: .
V gene: TRBV4-1

CDR3 DNA: TGTGCCAGCTCACCACAAAGCGGGGGGTTCACAGATACGCAGTATTTT
CDR3 protein: CASSPQSGGFTDTQYF
clone size: once
J gene: TRBJ2-3
D gene: TRBD2
V gene: TRBV18

CDR3 DNA: TGTGCCAGCAGCGTCCGGGGGGGAAATAATTCACCCCTCCACTTT
CDR3 protein: CASSVRGGNNSPLHF
clone size: .
J gene: TRBJ1-6
D gene: .
V gene: TRBV9

CDR3 DNA: TGTGCCAGCAGCCTTCGGGATGCTAACTATGGCTACACCTTC
CDR3 protein: CASSLRDANYGYTF
clone size: .
J gene: TRBJ1-2
D gene: .
V gene: TRBV7-2

CDR3 DNA: TGTGCCTTAACTACCGGGGGTATGAACACTGAAGCTTTCTTT
CDR3 protein: CALTTGGMNTEAFF
clone size: .
J gene: TRBJ1-1
D gene: .
V gene: TRBV30

CDR3 DNA: TGTGCCAGCAAAACTAGTTTTGCCCAAGAGACCCAGTACTTC
CDR3 protein: CASKTSFAQETQYF
clone size: .
J gene: TRBJ2-5
D gene: .
V gene: TRBV27

CDR3 DNA: TGTGCCAGCACTTATTCACCGGGGACAGGCCTACATTTT
CDR3 protein: CASTYSPGTGLHF
clone size: .
J gene: TRBJ1-5
D gene: TRBD1
V gene: TRBV27

CDR3 DNA: TGTGCCAGCAGCTTAATCAGGCTGAACACTGAAGCTTTCTTT
CDR3 protein: CASSLIRLNTEAFF
clone size: .
J gene: TRBJ1-1
D gene: .
V gene: TRBV7-9

CDR3 DNA: TGTGCCAGCAGCGTGGACAGGGGCCATAGCGGCTACACCTTC
CDR3 protein: CASSVDRGHSGYTF
clone size: .
J gene: TRBJ1-2
D gene: TRBD1
V gene: TRBV9

CDR3 DNA: TGTGCCACGACGTTGACAGGCCCGAATGAAAAACTGTTTTTT
CDR3 protein: CATTLTGPNEKLFF
clone size: .
J gene: TRBJ1-4
D gene: .
V gene: TRBV19

CDR3 DNA: TGTGCCAGCAGCCGAGGGACAGGAGGTACCTATGGCTACACCTTC
CDR3 protein: CASSRGTGGTYGYTF
clone size: once
J gene: TRBJ1-2
D gene: TRBD1
V gene: TRBV7-8

CDR3 DNA: TGTGCCTGGGATGGGTATCAGGGAACCCAACCTTCTGGAAACACCATATATTTT
CDR3 protein: CAWDGYQGTQPSGNTIYF
clone size: .
J gene: TRBJ1-3
D gene: .
V gene: TRBV30

CDR3 DNA: TGCGCCAGCAGCCACCAACGACAGGGCTCGTACGAGCAGTACTTC
CDR3 protein: CASSHQRQGSYEQYF
clone size: few
J gene: TRBJ2-7
D gene: TRBD1
V gene: TRBV4-1

CDR3 DNA: TGTGCCCGCAGTCCCACTAGAGCCGGAAACACCGGGGAGCTGTTTTTT
CDR3 protein: CARSPTRAGNTGELFF
clone size: .
J gene: TRBJ2-2
D gene: .
V gene: TRBV2

CDR3 DNA: TGCGCCAGCAGCTTGGATCTGCAGGGGGCTTCTGGAAACACCATATATTTT
CDR3 protein: CASSLDLQGASGNTIYF
clone size: .
J gene: TRBJ1-3
D gene: TRBD1
V gene: TRBV5-1

CDR3 DNA: TGTGCCTGGAGTGCGGGCAGGGTATCAGTTGGAACCCTCCACTTT
CDR3 protein: CAWSAGRVSVGTLHF
clone size: .
J gene: TRBJ1-6
D gene: .
V gene: TRBV30